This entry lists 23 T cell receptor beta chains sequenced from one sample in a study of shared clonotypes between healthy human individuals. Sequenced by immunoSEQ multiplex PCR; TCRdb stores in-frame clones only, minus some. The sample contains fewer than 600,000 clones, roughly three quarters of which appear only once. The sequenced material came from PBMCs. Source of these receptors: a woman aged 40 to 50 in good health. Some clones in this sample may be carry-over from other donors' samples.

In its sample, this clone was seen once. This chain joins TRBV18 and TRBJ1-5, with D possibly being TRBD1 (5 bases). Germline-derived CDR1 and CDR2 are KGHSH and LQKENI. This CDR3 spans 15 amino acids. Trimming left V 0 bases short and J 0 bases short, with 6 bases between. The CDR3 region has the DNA TGTGCCAGCTCACCACCGCAGGGTAGCAATCAGCCCCAGCATTTT. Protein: CASSPPQGSNQPQHF.

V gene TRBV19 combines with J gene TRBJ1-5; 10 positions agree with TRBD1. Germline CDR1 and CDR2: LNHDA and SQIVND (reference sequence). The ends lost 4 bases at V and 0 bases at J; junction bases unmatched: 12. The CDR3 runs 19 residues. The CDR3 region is CASSTIRDRGRFSNQPQHF. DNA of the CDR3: TGTGCCAGTAGTACTATCCGGGACAGGGGACGATTTAGCAATCAGCCCCAGCATTTT.

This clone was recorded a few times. The CDR3 loop reads CASSEGTDNEQFF. Written as DNA, the CDR3 is TGCGCCAGCAGTGAAGGGACGGACAATGAGCAGTTCTTC. The chain employs TRBV10-1 and TRBJ2-1; D may correspond to TRBD1 or TRBD2 (5 bases each). With 3 bases removed from V and 5 bases from J, the gap between germline ends came to 8 bases. The CDR3 runs 13 residues. Germline CDR1 reads WNHNN; CDR2 reads SYGVQD (reference sequence).

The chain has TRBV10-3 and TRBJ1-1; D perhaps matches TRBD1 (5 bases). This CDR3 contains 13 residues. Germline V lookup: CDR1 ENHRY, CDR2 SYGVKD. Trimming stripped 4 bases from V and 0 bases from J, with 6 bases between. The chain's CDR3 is CAISATVNTEAFF. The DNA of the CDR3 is TGTGCCATCAGTGCGACAGTGAACACTGAAGCTTTCTTT.

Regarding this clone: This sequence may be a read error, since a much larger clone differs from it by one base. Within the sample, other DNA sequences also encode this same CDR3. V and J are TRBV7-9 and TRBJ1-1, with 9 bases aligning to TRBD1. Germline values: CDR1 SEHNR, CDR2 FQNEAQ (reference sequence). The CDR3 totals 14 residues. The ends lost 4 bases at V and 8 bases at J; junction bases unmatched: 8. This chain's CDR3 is CASSSGQGNTEAFF. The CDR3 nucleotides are TGTGCCAGCAGCTCCGGACAGGGGAATACAGAAGCTTTCTTT.

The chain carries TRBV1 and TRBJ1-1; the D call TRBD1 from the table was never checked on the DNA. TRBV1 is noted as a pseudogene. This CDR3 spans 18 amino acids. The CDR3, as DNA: TGCACCAGCAGCCAAGATCGCGGGACAGGAAACATGAACACTGAAGCTTTCTTT. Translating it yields CTSSQDRGTGNMNTEAFF.

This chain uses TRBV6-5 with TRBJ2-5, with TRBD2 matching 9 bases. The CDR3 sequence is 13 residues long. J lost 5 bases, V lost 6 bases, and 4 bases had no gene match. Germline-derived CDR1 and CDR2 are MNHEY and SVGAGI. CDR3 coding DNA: TGTGCCAGCAGGACTAGCGGTTCGGAGACCCAGTACTTC. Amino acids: CASRTSGSETQYF.

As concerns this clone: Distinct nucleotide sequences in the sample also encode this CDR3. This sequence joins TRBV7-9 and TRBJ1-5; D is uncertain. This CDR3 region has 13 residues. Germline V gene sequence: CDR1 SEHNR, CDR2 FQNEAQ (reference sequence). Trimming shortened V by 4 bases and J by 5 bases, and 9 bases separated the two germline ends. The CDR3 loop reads CASSSQGDQPQHF. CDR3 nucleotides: TGTGCCAGCAGCTCCCAAGGCGATCAGCCCCAGCATTTT.

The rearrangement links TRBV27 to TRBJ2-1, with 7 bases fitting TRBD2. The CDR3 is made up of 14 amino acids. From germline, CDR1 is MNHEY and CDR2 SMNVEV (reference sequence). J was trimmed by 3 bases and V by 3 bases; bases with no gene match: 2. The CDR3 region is CASSLRGFYNEQFF. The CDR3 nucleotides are TGTGCCAGCAGTTTGCGGGGGTTCTACAATGAGCAGTTCTTC.

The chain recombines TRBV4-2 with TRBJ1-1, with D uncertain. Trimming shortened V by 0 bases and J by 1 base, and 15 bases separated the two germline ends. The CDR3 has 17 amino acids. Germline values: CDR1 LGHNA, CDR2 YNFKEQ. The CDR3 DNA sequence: TGTGCCAGCAGCCAAGAACCGTATCTGACCGGGAACACTGAAGCTTTCTTT. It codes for CASSQEPYLTGNTEAFF.

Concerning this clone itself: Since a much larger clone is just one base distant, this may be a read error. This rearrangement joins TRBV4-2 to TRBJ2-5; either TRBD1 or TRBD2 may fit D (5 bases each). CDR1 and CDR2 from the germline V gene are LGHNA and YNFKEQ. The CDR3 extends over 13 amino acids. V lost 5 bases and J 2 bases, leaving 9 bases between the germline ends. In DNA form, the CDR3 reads TGTGCCAGCAGCTTGGGACGGCAAGAGACCCAGTACTTC. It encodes CASSLGRQETQYF.

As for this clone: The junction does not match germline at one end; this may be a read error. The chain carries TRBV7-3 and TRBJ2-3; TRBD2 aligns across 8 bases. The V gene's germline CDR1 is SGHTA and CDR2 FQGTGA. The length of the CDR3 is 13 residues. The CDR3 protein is CASSFTAGGTQYF. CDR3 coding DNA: TGTGCCAGCAGCTTCACGGCGGGGGGTACGCAGTACTTT.

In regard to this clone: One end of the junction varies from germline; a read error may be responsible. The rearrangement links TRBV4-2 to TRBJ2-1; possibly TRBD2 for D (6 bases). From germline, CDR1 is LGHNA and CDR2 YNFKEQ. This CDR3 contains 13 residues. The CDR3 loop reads CASSQDLRLEGIF. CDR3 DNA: TGTGCCAGCAGCCAAGATTTGCGACTAGAGGGAATCTTC.

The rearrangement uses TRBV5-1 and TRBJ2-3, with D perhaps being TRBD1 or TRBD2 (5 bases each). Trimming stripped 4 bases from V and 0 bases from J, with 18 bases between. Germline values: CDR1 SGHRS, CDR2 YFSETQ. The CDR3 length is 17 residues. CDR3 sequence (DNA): TGCGCCAGCAGCCCAGCCCGTGGGACGGCCAGCACAGATACGCAGTATTTT. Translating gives CASSPARGTASTDTQYF.

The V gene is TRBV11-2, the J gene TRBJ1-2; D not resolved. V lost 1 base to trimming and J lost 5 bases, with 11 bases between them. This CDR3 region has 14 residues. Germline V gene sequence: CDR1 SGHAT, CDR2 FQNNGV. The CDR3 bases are TGTGCCAGCAGCTTAGGCGGGCCGTGGTATGGCTACACCTTC. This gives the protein CASSLGGPWYGYTF.

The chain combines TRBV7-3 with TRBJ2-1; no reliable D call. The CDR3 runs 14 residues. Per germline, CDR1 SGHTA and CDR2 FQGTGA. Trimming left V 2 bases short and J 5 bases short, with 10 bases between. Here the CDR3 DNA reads TGTGCCAGCAGCTTATCTGGCTTGAACAATGAGCAGTTCTTC. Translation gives CASSLSGLNNEQFF.

The CDR3 nucleotides read TGTGCCAGCCGATTCACCGGGACAGTTGAGCAGTACTTC. Translation: CASRFTGTVEQYF. The chain links TRBV27 to TRBJ2-7, with 7 bases matching TRBD1. Germline V CDR1 and CDR2: MNHEY, SMNVEV (reference sequence). The CDR3 loop spans 13 amino acids. Trimming took 8 bases from V and 7 from J; bases not matched to a gene: 11.

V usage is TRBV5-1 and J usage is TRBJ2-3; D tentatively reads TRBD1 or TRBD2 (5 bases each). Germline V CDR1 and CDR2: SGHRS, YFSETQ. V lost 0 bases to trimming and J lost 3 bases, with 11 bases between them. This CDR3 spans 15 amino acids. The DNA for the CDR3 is TGCGCCAGCAGCTTGGACGGGGCTGGGACAGATACGCAGTATTTT. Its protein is CASSLDGAGTDTQYF.

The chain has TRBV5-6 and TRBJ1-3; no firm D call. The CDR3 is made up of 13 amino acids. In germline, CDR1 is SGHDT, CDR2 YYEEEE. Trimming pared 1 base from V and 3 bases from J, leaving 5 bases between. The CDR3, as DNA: TGTGCCAGCAGCTTGTTTTTTGGAAACACCATATATTTT. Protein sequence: CASSLFFGNTIYF. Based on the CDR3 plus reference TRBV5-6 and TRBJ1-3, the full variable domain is DAGVTQSPTHLIKTRGQQVTLRCSPKSGHDTVSWYQQALGQGPQFIFQYYEEEERQRGNFPDRFSGHQFPNYSSELNVNALLLGDSALYLCASSLFFGNTIYFGEGSWLTVV.

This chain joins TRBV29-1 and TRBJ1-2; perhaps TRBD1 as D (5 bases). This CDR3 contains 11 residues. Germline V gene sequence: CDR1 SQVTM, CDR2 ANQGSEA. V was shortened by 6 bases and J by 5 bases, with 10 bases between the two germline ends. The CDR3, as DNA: TGCAGCGTGGGGGAGGAGTATGGCTACACCTTC. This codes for CSVGEEYGYTF.

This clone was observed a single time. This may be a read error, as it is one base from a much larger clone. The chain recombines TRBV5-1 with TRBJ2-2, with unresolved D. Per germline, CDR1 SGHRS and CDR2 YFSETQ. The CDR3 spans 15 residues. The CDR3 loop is CASGLTSVQAGELFF. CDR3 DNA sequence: TGCGCCAGCGGCTTAACGAGTGTGCAAGCCGGGGAGCTGTTTTTT.

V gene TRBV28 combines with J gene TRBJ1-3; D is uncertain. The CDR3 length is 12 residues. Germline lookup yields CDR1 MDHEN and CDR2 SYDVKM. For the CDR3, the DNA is TGTGGATCCCTGGGCTCTGGAAACACCATATATTTT. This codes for CGSLGSGNTIYF.

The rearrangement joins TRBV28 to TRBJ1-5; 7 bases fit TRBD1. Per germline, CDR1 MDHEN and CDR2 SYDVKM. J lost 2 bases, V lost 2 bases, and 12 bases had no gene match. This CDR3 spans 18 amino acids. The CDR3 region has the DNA TGTGCCAGCAGTTTACGCCTACCTGACAGGGCTGGCAATCAGCCCCAGCATTTT. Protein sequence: CASSLRLPDRAGNQPQHF.